This T cell receptor (beta chain) was observed in a study of siplizumab effects on memory and regulatory T cells. Study-level points and caveats: Naive T cells seemed more diverse than memory cells; they also seemed major alloresponse contributors.

Each sample had 9 x 10^4 or so TCR templates assayed. Data came from immunoSEQ multiplex PCR; TCRdb stores just in-frame clones and leaves some out. The data show fewer than 8,000 clones, with 35% to 40% seen just once and 15% to 20% held by the top ten. About this clone itself: Antigen specificity is unknown.

Germline loops: CDR1 MNHNS, CDR2 SASEGT. J was trimmed by 6 bases and V by 5 bases; bases with no gene match: 5. The CDR3 runs 13 residues. Coculture of mixed lymphocyte reaction cells was performed at 37°C for 6 to 7 days. Labelling reagents were assigned as CFSE for responder PBMCs and Violet Dye for stimulator PBMCs, which were mixed 1:1. This receptor was identified in a human donor in good health; the cells came from an allogeneic mixed lymphocyte reaction. The gene calls are TRBV6-1 and TRBJ1-1, with TRBD1 identical over 8 bases. Input material: CFSE-low (dividing) CD8+ T cells sorted from an allogeneic mixed lymphocyte reaction. CDR3 nucleotide sequence: TGTGCCAGCAGTCCAACAGGGGGGGCTGAAGCTTTCTTT. This sequence encodes CASSPTGGAEAFF.